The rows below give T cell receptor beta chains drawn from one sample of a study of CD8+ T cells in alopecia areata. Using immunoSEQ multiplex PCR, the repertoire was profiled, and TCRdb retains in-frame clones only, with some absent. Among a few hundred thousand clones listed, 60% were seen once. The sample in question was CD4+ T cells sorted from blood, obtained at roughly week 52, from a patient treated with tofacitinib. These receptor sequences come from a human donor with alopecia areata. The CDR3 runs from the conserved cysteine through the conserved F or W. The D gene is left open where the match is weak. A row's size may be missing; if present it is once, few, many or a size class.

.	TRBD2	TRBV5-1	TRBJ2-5	CASSLISGGAEETQYF	TGCGCCAGCAGCTTGATTAGCGGGGGGGCCGAGGAGACCCAGTACTTC
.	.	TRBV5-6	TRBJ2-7	CASSFRAPRAEQYF	TGTGCCAGCAGCTTCAGGGCTCCGAGGGCCGAGCAGTACTTC
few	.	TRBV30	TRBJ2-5	CAAGFRETQYF	TGTGCTGCGGGGTTCCGGGAGACCCAGTACTTC
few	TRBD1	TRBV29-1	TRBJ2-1	CSVVRQGDYNEQFF	TGCAGCGTTGTACGACAGGGGGATTACAATGAGCAGTTCTTC
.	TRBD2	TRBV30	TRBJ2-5	CAWSHPGGSGETQYF	TGTGCCTGGAGTCACCCCGGGGGGTCCGGGGAGACCCAGTACTTC
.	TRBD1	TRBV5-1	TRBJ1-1	CASSWMDRVSAEAFF	TGCGCCAGCAGCTGGATGGACAGGGTGTCGGCTGAAGCTTTCTTT
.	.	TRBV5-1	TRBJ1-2	CASSLEGTNYGYTF	TGCGCCAGCAGCTTGGAAGGGACAAACTATGGCTACACCTTC
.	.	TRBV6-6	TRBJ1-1	CASSNPGEGTEAFF	TGTGCCAGCAGTAACCCAGGGGAAGGCACTGAAGCTTTCTTT
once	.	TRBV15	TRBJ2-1	CATSRVSPIRHEQFF	TGTGCCACCAGCAGAGTATCCCCCATTAGGCATGAGCAGTTCTTC
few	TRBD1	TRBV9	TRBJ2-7	CASSLGTGTREQYF	TGTGCCAGCAGCCTAGGGACAGGGACACGCGAGCAGTACTTC
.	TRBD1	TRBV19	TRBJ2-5	CASSRGQTHQETQYF	TGTGCCAGTAGTAGGGGACAGACTCACCAAGAGACCCAGTACTTC
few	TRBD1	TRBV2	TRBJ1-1	CASGTVHNTEAFF	TGTGCCAGCGGGACAGTTCATAACACTGAAGCTTTCTTT
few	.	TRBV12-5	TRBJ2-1	CASGLVLSGGSYNEQFF	TGTGCTAGTGGTTTGGTACTTAGCGGTGGGTCCTACAATGAGCAGTTCTTC
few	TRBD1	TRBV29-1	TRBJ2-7	CSVKWGQSSYEQYF	TGCAGCGTTAAATGGGGACAGAGCTCCTACGAGCAGTACTTC
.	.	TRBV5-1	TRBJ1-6	CASSREGGNSPLHF	TGCGCCAGCAGTAGAGAGGGAGGTAATTCACCCCTCCACTTT
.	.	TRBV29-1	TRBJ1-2	CSVASDGYTF	TGCAGCGTTGCCTCGGATGGCTACACCTTC
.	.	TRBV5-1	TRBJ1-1	CASSLLRGSEAFF	TGCGCCAGCAGCTTGTTGAGGGGATCTGAAGCTTTCTTT
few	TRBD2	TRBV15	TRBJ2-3	CATSLGRLAGADTQYF	TGTGCCACCAGCCTGGGGAGACTAGCGGGGGCAGATACGCAGTATTTT
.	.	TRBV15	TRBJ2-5	CATSTALGGRQETQYF	TGTGCCACCAGCACCGCCCTTGGGGGGCGGCAAGAGACCCAGTACTTC
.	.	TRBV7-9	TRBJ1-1	CASSDNSRGTEAFF	TGTGCCAGCAGCGATAACTCCCGGGGTACTGAAGCTTTCTTT
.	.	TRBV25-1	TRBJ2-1	CASSVAGQAYNEQFF	TGTGCCAGCAGTGTAGCGGGACAGGCCTACAATGAGCAGTTCTTC
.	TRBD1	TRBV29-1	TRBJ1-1	CSVRQGPNTEAFF	TGCAGCGTCCGACAGGGTCCGAACACTGAAGCTTTCTTT
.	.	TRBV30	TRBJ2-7	CAWSPRYEQYF	TGTGCCTGGAGTCCCCGATACGAGCAGTACTTC
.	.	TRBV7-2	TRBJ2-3	CATARRQGHADTQYF	TGTGCCACCGCCCGTCGGCAGGGCCATGCAGATACGCAGTATTTT
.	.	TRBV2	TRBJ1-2	CASKDSGAGYTF	TGTGCCAGCAAGGATTCAGGAGCTGGCTACACCTTC
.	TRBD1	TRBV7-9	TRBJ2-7	CASSSGQGAYEQYF	TGTGCCAGCAGCTCCGGACAGGGGGCCTACGAGCAGTACTTC
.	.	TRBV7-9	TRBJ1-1	CASSSRVGDYTEAFF	TGTGCCAGCAGCTCCCGTGTAGGGGATTACACTGAAGCTTTCTTT
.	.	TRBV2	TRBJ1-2	CASSAIQNYGYTF	TGTGCCAGCAGTGCAATACAGAACTATGGCTACACCTTC
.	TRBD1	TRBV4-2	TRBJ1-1	CASSQSGGTEAFF	TGTGCCAGCAGCCAATCAGGGGGCACTGAAGCTTTCTTT
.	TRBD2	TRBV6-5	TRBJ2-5	CASSSGGASEEQYF	TGTGCCAGCAGTTCCGGGGGGGCATCCGAAGAGCAGTACTTC
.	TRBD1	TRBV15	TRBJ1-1	CATSRVGQGTEAFF	TGTGCCACCAGCAGAGTCGGACAGGGAACTGAAGCTTTCTTT
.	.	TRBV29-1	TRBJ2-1	CSVEEHVGDEQFF	TGCAGCGTTGAAGAACACGTCGGCGATGAGCAGTTCTTC
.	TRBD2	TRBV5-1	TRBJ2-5	CASSLVLARGETQYF	TGCGCCAGCAGCTTGGTACTAGCGAGGGGAGAGACCCAGTACTTC
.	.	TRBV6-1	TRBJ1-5	CASSEPTPYLPQHF	TGTGCCAGCAGTGAACCCACACCCTACTTGCCCCAGCATTTT
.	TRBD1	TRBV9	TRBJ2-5	CASSARGLETQYF	TGTGCCAGCAGCGCCAGGGGGCTTGAGACCCAGTACTTC
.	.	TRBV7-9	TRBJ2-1	CASGQYNEQFF	TGTGCCAGCGGGCAGTACAATGAGCAGTTCTTC
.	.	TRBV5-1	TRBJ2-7	CASSLGSSPTYEQYF	TGCGCCAGCAGCTTGGGATCAAGCCCAACCTACGAGCAGTACTTC
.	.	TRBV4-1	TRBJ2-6	CASSQPNSGANVLTF	TGCGCCAGCAGCCAACCTAACTCGGGGGCCAACGTCCTGACTTTC
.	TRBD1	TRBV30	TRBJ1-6	CAWRDPRGQRNSPLHF	TGTGCCTGGAGGGACCCGAGGGGACAGCGTAATTCACCCCTCCACTTT
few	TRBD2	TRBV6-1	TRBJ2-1	CASSLRGGLHNEQFF	TGTGCCAGCAGTCTTCGGGGGGGCCTTCACAATGAGCAGTTCTTC
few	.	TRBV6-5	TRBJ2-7	CAAQGPTYEQYF	TGTGCCGCCCAGGGGCCTACCTACGAGCAGTACTTC
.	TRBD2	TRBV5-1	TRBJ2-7	CASSSTLAGGTQYF	TGCGCCAGCAGCTCAACACTAGCGGGGGGCACGCAGTACTTC
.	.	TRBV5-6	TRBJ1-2	CASSLRGDGYTF	TGTGCCAGCAGCTTGAGAGGAGATGGCTACACCTTC
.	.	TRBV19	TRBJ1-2	CASSVVGRQLYGYTF	TGTGCCAGTAGTGTGGTGGGGCGCCAACTCTATGGCTACACCTTC
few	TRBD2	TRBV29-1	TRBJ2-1	CSVEGSGGANEQFF	TGCAGCGTTGAGGGCAGCGGGGGGGCCAATGAGCAGTTCTTC
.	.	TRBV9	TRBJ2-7	CASSVGAGTPHEQYF	TGTGCCAGCAGCGTAGGCGCCGGGACACCTCACGAGCAGTACTTC
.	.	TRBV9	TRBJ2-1	CASSVDSNRYNEQFF	TGTGCCAGCAGCGTAGATTCCAATCGCTACAATGAGCAGTTCTTC
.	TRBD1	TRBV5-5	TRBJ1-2	CASSLFANRGLDGYTF	TGTGCCAGCAGCTTATTCGCGAACAGGGGGCTGGATGGCTACACCTTC
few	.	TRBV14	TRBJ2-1	CASSQVLGGTNEQFF	TGTGCCAGCAGCCAAGTTCTGGGGGGCACGAATGAGCAGTTCTTC
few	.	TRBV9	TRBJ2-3	CASSVSSGRHTDTQYF	TGTGCCAGCAGCGTCAGCTCGGGCAGACACACAGATACGCAGTATTTT
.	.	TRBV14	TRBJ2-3	CASSQQRGRADTQYF	TGTGCCAGCAGCCAACAGAGGGGTCGGGCAGATACGCAGTATTTT
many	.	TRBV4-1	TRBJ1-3	CASSQATGTTTGNTIYF	TGCGCCAGCAGCCAAGCAACCGGGACCACGACTGGAAACACCATATATTTT
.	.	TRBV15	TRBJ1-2	CATSRGLGAGRYGYTF	TGTGCCACCAGCAGAGGCCTGGGAGCAGGGAGATATGGCTACACCTTC
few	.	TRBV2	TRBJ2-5	CASRGFGETQYF	TGTGCCAGCAGGGGATTTGGAGAGACCCAGTACTTC